Listed below are T cell receptor beta chains from one sample, sequenced in a study of identical twins. From the 5' RACE reads, TCRdb called clonotypes with MiXCR, one entry per CDR3 protein. Found here are a few hundred thousand distinct CDR3 sequences, 8.5% to 10% of them singletons; the top ten hold about 9.1%. The specimen was naive T cells sorted from blood. Receptors originate from a woman aged 45-65 years in good health. Each CDR3 is given with its conserved first and last residue. The D gene is left open where the match is weak.

TRBV20-1	TRBD2	TRBJ2-1	15	CSARLLAGGGNEQFF
TRBV19	NA	TRBJ2-2	16	CASSPLTRGNTGELFF
TRBV7-8	TRBD2	TRBJ2-1	14	CASSLTSGNNEQFF
TRBV7-3	NA	TRBJ2-2	14	CASSLYPGAGELFF
TRBV20-1	NA	TRBJ2-1	12	CSARRGVYEQFF
TRBV20-1	TRBD2	TRBJ2-1	17	CSARDWATSGSGNEQFF
TRBV19	TRBD1	TRBJ2-1	14	CASSLGQAFDEQFF
TRBV7-8	TRBD2	TRBJ2-3	16	CASSLGAGGTTDTQYF
TRBV7-9	TRBD1	TRBJ1-1	14	CASSYDRANTEAFF
TRBV15	NA	TRBJ2-5	15	CATSRDFPLQETQYF